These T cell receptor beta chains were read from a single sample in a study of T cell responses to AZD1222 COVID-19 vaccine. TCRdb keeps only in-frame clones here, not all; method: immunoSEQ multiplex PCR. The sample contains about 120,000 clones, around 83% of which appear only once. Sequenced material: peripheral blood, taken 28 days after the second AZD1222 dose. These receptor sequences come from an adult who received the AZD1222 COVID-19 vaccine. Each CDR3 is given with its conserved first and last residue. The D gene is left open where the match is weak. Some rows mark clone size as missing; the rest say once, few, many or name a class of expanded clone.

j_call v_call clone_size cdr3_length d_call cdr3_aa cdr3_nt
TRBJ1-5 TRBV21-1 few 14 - CASITGGVDQPQHF TGTGCCAGCATCACCGGGGGAGTCGATCAGCCCCAGCATTTT
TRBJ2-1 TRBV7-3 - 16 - CASSSQGGYSYNEQFF TGTGCCAGCAGCTCACAGGGAGGATACTCCTACAATGAGCAGTTCTTC
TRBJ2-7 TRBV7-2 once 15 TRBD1 CASSRSGTGGYEQYF TGTGCCAGCAGCCGGTCCGGGACAGGGGGGTACGAGCAGTACTTC
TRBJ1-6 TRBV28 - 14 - CASRPRDYFSPLHF TGTGCCAGCAGACCCCGGGACTACTTTTCACCCCTCCACTTT
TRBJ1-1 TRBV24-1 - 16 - CATSGGPGARDTEAFF TGTGCCACCAGTGGAGGACCCGGCGCGAGGGACACTGAAGCTTTCTTT
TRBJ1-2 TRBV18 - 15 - CASSPAGQMIYGYTF TGTGCCAGCTCACCGGCCGGACAGATGATCTATGGCTACACCTTC
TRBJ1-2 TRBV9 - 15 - CASSVYPGESYGYTF TGTGCCAGCAGCGTATACCCAGGGGAGAGTTATGGCTACACCTTC
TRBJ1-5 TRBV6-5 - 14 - CASTLDYSNQPQHF TGTGCCAGCACCCTTGATTATAGCAATCAGCCCCAGCATTTT
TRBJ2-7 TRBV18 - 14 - CASSPTGMAHEQYF TGTGCCAGCTCACCAACAGGGATGGCCCACGAGCAGTACTTC
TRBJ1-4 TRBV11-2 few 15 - CASSPWGGSNEKLFF TGTGCCAGCAGCCCTTGGGGGGGTTCTAATGAAAAACTGTTTTTT
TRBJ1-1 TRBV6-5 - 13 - CASSPGGWTEAFF TGTGCCAGCAGCCCGGGGGGCTGGACTGAAGCTTTCTTT
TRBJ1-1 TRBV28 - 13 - CASSLRRGFQAFF TGTGCCAGCAGTTTAAGGAGGGGTTTTCAAGCTTTCTTT
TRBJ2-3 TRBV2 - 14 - CASSSLDTTDTQYF TGTGCCAGCAGTTCCCTGGACACCACAGATACGCAGTATTTT